The 32 T cell receptor beta chains given below trace back to one sample, sequenced in a study of beta chain features in type 1 diabetes. Overall study findings and caveats: A moderate, significant TCRB CDR3 shortening appeared in type 1 diabetes across four CD4+ subsets.

Expressed TCRB transcripts got sequenced, as all isolated RNA was reverse transcribed. Generated by immunoSEQ multiplex PCR, the TCRdb table keeps only in-frame clones and is missing some. The table lists about 340,000 clones, 9.3% of them singletons, with around 1% in the top ten. Their antigens remain unidentified. The sample consisted of central memory CD4+ T cells from blood. The origin of the receptors is a man younger than 40 with type 1 diabetes.

Only a few counts were recorded for this clone. This chain connects TRBV29-1 to TRBJ1-2; 7 positions agree with TRBD1. Germline V CDR1 and CDR2: SQVTM, ANQGSEA. CDR3 length: 13 residues. Trimming cost V 3 bases and J 4 bases; bases outside gene matches: 5. DNA for the CDR3: TGCAGCGTTGAGAGGGGGCGCAGCTATGGCTACACCTTC. Residues: CSVERGRSYGYTF. The full variable domain, completed using reference TRBV29-1 and TRBJ1-2, is SAVISQKPSRDICQRGTSLTIQCQVDSQVTMMFWYRQQPGQSLTLIATANQGSEATYESGFVIDKFPISRPNLTFSTLTVSNMSPEDSSIYLCSVERGRSYGYTFGSGTRLTVV.

As to this clone: Other DNA sequences in the sample encode the same CDR3. This chain connects TRBV18 to TRBJ2-2; TRBD1 agrees at 8 bases. Germline lookup yields CDR1 KGHSH and CDR2 LQKENI. The CDR3 contains 16 residues. V lost 0 bases and J lost 2; bases outside the gene matches: 2. The CDR3 loop reads CASSPPSGGNTGELFF. CDR3 nucleotides: TGTGCCAGCTCACCACCATCAGGGGGCAACACCGGGGAGCTGTTTTTT.

This clone has only a few counts. The V and J genes are TRBV2 and TRBJ1-5; no reliable D call. The V end was cut by 2 bases, the J end by 7 bases, with 12 bases between. The CDR3 runs to 14 residues. In germline, CDR1 is SNHLY, CDR2 FYNNEI. CDR3 protein: CASSETVQQQPQHF. The CDR3 region has the DNA TGTGCCAGCAGTGAAACGGTACAACAACAGCCCCAGCATTTT.

This chain joins TRBV7-9 and TRBJ2-7; no clear D. Trimming cost V 1 base and J 3 bases, with 7 bases left between them. CDR1 is SEHNR, CDR2 FQNEAQ, per germline (reference sequence). This CDR3 contains 13 residues. The CDR3 nucleotides are TGTGCCAGCAGCTTAGACAGTGTCTACGAGCAGTACTTC. Amino acids: CASSLDSVYEQYF.

The sample holds a few counts of this clone. The rearrangement joins TRBV18 to TRBJ1-2, with 9 bases identical to TRBD1. CDR1 is KGHSH, CDR2 LQKENI, per germline. After removal of 5 bases from V and 6 bases from J, the junction contained 10 bases not matched to a gene. The CDR3 contains 15 residues. Here the CDR3 DNA reads TGTGCCAGCTCAACCGGGACAGGGTCCCGGGATGGCTACACCTTC. This codes for CASSTGTGSRDGYTF.

DNA for the CDR3: TGTGCCAGCAGGACAACAGTGAGGAATGAAAAACTGTTTTTT. Translated, it gives CASRTTVRNEKLFF. This chain connects TRBV2 to TRBJ1-4; no definite D call. V was shortened by 6 bases and J by 5 bases, with 13 bases between the two germline ends. The germline V gene has CDR1 SNHLY and CDR2 FYNNEI. There are 14 residues in the CDR3.

This clone was recorded a few times. V usage is TRBV2 and J usage is TRBJ1-6; TRBD1 is a possible D gene (5 bases). CDR1 SNHLY and CDR2 FYNNEI come from the germline V gene. The CDR3 is 17 amino acids. The V gene lost 4 bases and the J gene lost 2 bases, with 15 bases spanning the gap. In DNA, the CDR3 is TGTGCCAGCAGTGTGAGCGGGGGTGATGCCTATAATTCACCCCTCCACTTT. It codes for CASSVSGGDAYNSPLHF.

The chain uses TRBV11-2 and TRBJ2-6; D unclear. Trimming shortened V by 4 bases and J by 2 bases, and 6 bases separated the two germline ends. The CDR3 spans 14 residues. The germline CDR1 and CDR2 sequences are SGHAT and FQNNGV. This chain's CDR3 is CASSSLAGANVLTF. In DNA, the CDR3 is TGTGCCAGCAGCTCCCTAGCTGGGGCCAACGTCCTGACTTTC.

This clone was observed a handful of times. This sequence joins TRBV19 and TRBJ1-1; a possible D gene is TRBD1 (5 bases). Trimming removed 5 bases from V and 7 bases from J, with 11 bases in between. Germline CDR1 LNHDA, CDR2 SQIVND (reference sequence). This CDR3 spans 12 amino acids. The CDR3 protein is CASSARDGEAFF. The DNA of the CDR3 is TGTGCCAGTAGTGCCAGGGACGGTGAAGCTTTCTTT.

The table lists this clone with a few counts. The genes are TRBV9 and TRBJ2-5; D could derive from TRBD1 or TRBD2 (6 bases each). This CDR3 has 14 amino acids. With 4 bases removed from V and 6 bases from J, the gap between germline ends came to 16 bases. Looked up from germline, CDR1 is SGDLS and CDR2 is YYNGEE. The CDR3 sequence: CASSLDGGKKTQYF. In nucleotides, the CDR3 is TGTGCCAGCAGCTTAGACGGGGGCAAAAAGACCCAGTACTTC. Full variable domain (missing parts from reference TRBV9 and TRBJ2-5): DSGVTQTPKHLITATGQRVTLRCSPRSGDLSVYWYQQSLDQGLQFLIQYYNGEERAKGNILERFSAQQFPDLHSELNLSSLELGDSALYFCASSLDGGKKTQYFGPGTRLLVL.

This clone appeared a few times. The rearrangement joins TRBV7-2 to TRBJ1-5; D is possibly TRBD1 (6 bases). V lost 1 base and J lost 7, with 14 bases in between. Germline CDR1 is SGHTA and CDR2 is FQGNSA. The CDR3 is made up of 15 amino acids. This CDR3 is CASSLERQGMQPQHF. The CDR3 DNA is TGTGCCAGCAGCTTAGAACGTCAGGGGATGCAGCCCCAGCATTTT.

This clone showed up just a few times. V is TRBV18 and J is TRBJ2-5, with TRBD2 matching 7 bases. The V and J ends lost 3 bases and 2 bases, in that order; junction bases with no gene match: 3. The CDR3 has 14 amino acids. Germline CDR1 and CDR2: KGHSH and LQKENI. The CDR3 coding sequence is TGTGCCAGCTCACCCGGACTAGAGCAAGAGACCCAGTACTTC. It specifies CASSPGLEQETQYF.

Only a few counts were recorded for this clone. An end of the junction differs from the germline gene, which may be a read error. The chain recombines TRBV7-7 with TRBJ2-3; D not resolved. Per the germline V gene, CDR1 is SSHAT and CDR2 is FNYEAQ (reference sequence). The CDR3 has 14 residues. CDR3 coding DNA: TGTGCTAGCAGCCCCGGTTCCGGCACAGATACGCAGTATTTT. Its translation is CASSPGSGTDTQYF.

This chain joins TRBV29-1 and TRBJ1-1; no clear D. The germline V gene has CDR1 SQVTM and CDR2 ANQGSEA. The CDR3 extends over 13 amino acids. Trimming took 3 bases from V and 4 from J, leaving 12 bases between them. Written as DNA, the CDR3 is TGCAGCGTTGATGGTGTCGTAAGCACTGAAGCTTTCTTT. This translates into CSVDGVVSTEAFF.

V is TRBV5-6 and J is TRBJ1-4; no definite D call. The germline gives CDR1 SGHDT, CDR2 YYEEEE. V was trimmed by 1 base and J by 0 bases, leaving 7 bases between them. The CDR3 is 15 amino acids. The CDR3 region is CASSLWGSTNEKLFF. CDR3 nucleotides: TGTGCCAGCAGCTTGTGGGGATCAACTAATGAAAAACTGTTTTTT.

V usage is TRBV4-1 and J usage is TRBJ2-5; TRBD1 matches at 7 bases. This CDR3 is built from 14 residues. CDR1 is MGHRA, CDR2 YSYEKL, per germline. The V gene end was trimmed by 4 bases and the J gene end by 7 bases; junction bases not matched to a gene: 9. The CDR3 is CASSLIEGAGTQYF. The CDR3 region has the DNA TGCGCCAGCAGCCTCATTGAGGGGGCAGGGACCCAGTACTTC.

This clone was counted only a few times. The chain combines TRBV30 with TRBJ1-3; the D is unclear. CDR1 GTSNPN and CDR2 SVGIG come from the germline V gene (reference sequence). The CDR3 is 13 residues long. Between the trimmed V and J ends, which lost 0 bases and 0 bases, there was a span of 3 bases. Written as DNA, the CDR3 is TGTGCCTGGAGTGTCCGCTCTGGAAACACCATATATTTT. Translated: CAWSVRSGNTIYF.

This chain connects TRBV5-4 to TRBJ2-3; TRBD2 might be the D (5 bases). The CDR3 sequence is 15 residues long. Germline loops: CDR1 SGHNT, CDR2 YYREEE (reference sequence). The V and J ends lost 1 base and 5 bases respectively, with 14 bases between them. DNA for the CDR3: TGTGCCAGCAGCTTGAAGGGCGGGCCCAGAGATACGCAGTATTTT. Translated: CASSLKGGPRDTQYF.

This rearrangement joins TRBV19 to TRBJ2-7; possibly TRBD2 for D (6 bases). The CDR3 runs to 15 residues. Germline assignment: CDR1 LNHDA and CDR2 SQIVND (reference sequence). Between the trimmed V and J ends, which lost 2 bases and 2 bases, there was a span of 13 bases. In DNA, the CDR3 is TGTGCCAGTAGTATATCCGGGACTGGGGCCTACGAGCAGTACTTC. Protein: CASSISGTGAYEQYF.

This clone was counted a few times. The chain carries TRBV4-3 and TRBJ1-5; the D is unclear. CDR1 and CDR2 (germline): LGHNA, YSLEER. This CDR3 region has 15 residues. Trimming shortened V by 0 bases and J by 1 base, and 7 bases separated the two germline ends. The CDR3 sequence is CASSQDPRSNQPQHF. CDR3 DNA sequence: TGCGCCAGCAGCCAAGATCCTAGGAGCAATCAGCCCCAGCATTTT.

CDR3 DNA: TGTGCCAGCAGCGCCCCCCCCGAGACCCAGTACTTC. Protein: CASSAPPETQYF. The V call is TRBV11-2, the J call TRBJ2-5, with D uncertain. Per germline, CDR1 SGHAT and CDR2 FQNNGV. CDR3 length equals 12 residues. The germline V and J ends were trimmed by 5 bases and 5 bases, with 9 bases remaining between them. Full variable domain (outside the CDR3, taken from reference TRBV11-2 and TRBJ2-5): EAGVAQSPRYKIIEKRQSVAFWCNPISGHATLYWYQQILGQGPKLLIQFQNNGVVDDSQLPKDRFSAERLKGVDSTLKIQPAKLEDSAVYLCASSAPPETQYFGPGTRLLVL.

This clone showed up many times. This chain uses TRBV28 with TRBJ2-5; D gene uncertain. CDR3 size: 14 residues. The germline V gene encodes CDR1 MDHEN and CDR2 SYDVKM. V was pared by 3 bases and J by 5 bases, with 13 bases between. CDR3 nucleotide sequence: TGTGCCAGCAGTTTGTCCCCTGCTTGGGAGACCCAGTACTTC. Its translation: CASSLSPAWETQYF.

This clone showed up just a few times. The chain has TRBV5-1 and TRBJ2-3, with D possibly matching TRBD2 (7 bases). The CDR3 runs 16 residues. The ends were cut back, 4 bases at V and 4 bases at J, with 19 bases in the middle. CDR1 and CDR2 from the germline V gene are SGHRS and YFSETQ. Here the CDR3 reads CASSEGHGGRSDTQYF. CDR3 bases: TGCGCCAGCAGCGAGGGACACGGGGGGCGATCAGATACGCAGTATTTT.

As to this clone: The same CDR3 arises from other DNA sequences in this sample as well. The rearrangement links TRBV28 to TRBJ1-2, with D uncertain. CDR1 is MDHEN, CDR2 SYDVKM, per germline. The CDR3 extends over 12 amino acids. V was trimmed by 3 bases and J by 1 base, leaving 3 bases between them. CDR3 coding DNA: TGTGCCAGCAGTTTGCGTAACTATGGCTACACCTTC. Its protein is CASSLRNYGYTF.

The V gene is TRBV6-5, the J gene TRBJ2-1; the D gene is possibly TRBD1 (6 bases). Germline lookup yields CDR1 MNHEY and CDR2 SVGAGI. Deletions cut 6 bases from V and 4 bases from J, with 7 bases between. The CDR3 extends over 12 amino acids. The DNA of the CDR3 is TGTGCCAGCAGAAGGGGGTACAATGAGCAGTTCTTC. This encodes CASRRGYNEQFF.

This clone was recorded at least ten times. The chain carries TRBV23-1 and TRBJ2-7; no clear D gene. TRBV23-1 is an ORF for which the function is uncertain. The CDR3 is 15 residues long. The germline V and J ends were trimmed by 6 bases and 3 bases, with 18 bases remaining between them. The CDR3 reads CASSSSMELSYEQYF. CDR3 sequence (DNA): TGCGCCAGCAGCTCGTCGATGGAACTCAGCTACGAGCAGTACTTC.

The table lists this clone with a few counts. The gene calls are TRBV7-9 and TRBJ2-5, with 8 bases that match TRBD1. This CDR3 has 14 residues. Germline CDR1 is SEHNR and CDR2 is FQNEAQ (reference sequence). V lost 6 bases and J lost 1; bases outside the gene matches: 4. CDR3 DNA sequence: TGTGCCAGCAGTTTTGGGACAGGCCAAGAGACCCAGTACTTC. Protein: CASSFGTGQETQYF.

This rearrangement joins TRBV4-3 to TRBJ1-2, with a tentative D call TRBD1 (5 bases). The CDR3 has 15 residues. V lost 0 bases, J lost 5 bases, and 13 bases lay in between. Germline V lookup: CDR1 LGHNA, CDR2 YSLEER. The CDR3 coding sequence is TGCGCCAGCAGCCAAGATGACAGACGGGGTTATGGCTACACCTTC. It encodes CASSQDDRRGYGYTF.

This clone was detected a few times. V and J are TRBV6-6 and TRBJ1-4; tentative D call: TRBD1 (5 bases). V was clipped by 2 bases and J by 5 bases, with 6 bases between them. The V gene's germline CDR1 is MNHNY and CDR2 SVGAGI (reference sequence). This CDR3 is built from 13 residues. As DNA, the CDR3 is TGTGCCAGCAGTTACAGGGGCAATGAAAAACTGTTTTTT. Translated: CASSYRGNEKLFF.

CDR3 residues: CSVGTGPRETQYF. CDR3 nucleotide sequence: TGCAGCGTTGGAACGGGACCAAGAGAGACCCAGTACTTC. The rearrangement joins TRBV29-1 to TRBJ2-5, with D perhaps assigned TRBD1 or TRBD2 (5 bases each). The CDR3 has 13 residues. Trimming removed 4 bases from V and 4 bases from J, with 13 bases in between. From germline, CDR1 is SQVTM and CDR2 ANQGSEA.

This clone has just a few counts. J is TRBJ1-6 and V is TRBV5-1; D call uncertain. CDR1 is SGHRS, CDR2 YFSETQ, per germline. The CDR3 contains 17 residues. Trimming took off 4 bases at V and 0 bases at J, with 14 bases between the two ends. The CDR3 DNA reads TGCGCCAGCAGCCCCTCGGACCGGAGCTCCTATAATTCACCCCTCCACTTT. It specifies CASSPSDRSSYNSPLHF.

The rearrangement joins TRBV7-2 to TRBJ2-7; D not certain. The V end was cut by 5 bases, the J end by 4 bases, with 12 bases between. Germline V gene data show CDR1 as SGHTA and CDR2 as FQGNSA. The CDR3 has 13 amino acids. The CDR3 region has the DNA TGTGCCAGCAGCCTGGCCACCTATTACGAGCAGTACTTC. It specifies CASSLATYYEQYF.